A selection of T cell receptor beta chains follows, all from one sample in a study of T cells after yellow fever vaccination. TCRdb fed the 5' RACE reads into MiXCR, producing one record per CDR3 protein. The repertoire holds more than 350,000 distinct CDR3 sequences, with 11% as singletons. Sample: PBMCs, taken on the day of the first yellow fever vaccination. These receptors originate from a man aged 18 to 30 who received the YFV17D yellow fever vaccine. Both conserved end residues are part of each CDR3. The order of the fields is CDR3 protein, CDR3 DNA, V gene, D gene, clone size, J gene. A D gene is named only where the DNA matches it firmly. Part of the rows lack a size; the others show once, few, many or a class for expanded clones.

CDR3: CASSLTGLQPQHF; DNA: TGCGCCAGCAGCCTAACAGGGTTACAGCCCCAGCATTTT; V: TRBV4-1; D: NA; size: NA; J: TRBJ1-5
CDR3: CASSPDGPRNEQFF; DNA: TGTGCCAGCAGTCCGGACGGACCTAGGAATGAGCAGTTCTTC; V: TRBV12-3/TRBV12-4; D: NA; size: few; J: TRBJ2-1
CDR3: CASKTGGPYNEQFF; DNA: TGTGCCAGTAAGACGGGGGGGCCCTACAATGAGCAGTTCTTC; V: TRBV19; D: TRBD2; size: NA; J: TRBJ2-1
CDR3: CASSFRYGTYNEQFF; DNA: TGCGCCAGCAGCTTTCGGTACGGGACCTACAATGAGCAGTTCTTC; V: TRBV5-1; D: NA; size: NA; J: TRBJ2-1
CDR3: CSGALDGTEAFF; DNA: TGCAGCGGGGCCCTGGACGGCACTGAAGCTTTCTTT; V: TRBV29-1; D: NA; size: few; J: TRBJ1-1
CDR3: CASSTSGTRGTDTQYF; DNA: TGTGCCAGCAGCACATCCGGGACCAGAGGAACAGATACGCAGTATTTT; V: TRBV9; D: NA; size: NA; J: TRBJ2-3
CDR3: CASSFQGHQETQYF; DNA: TGTGCCAGCAGCTTTCAGGGGCACCAAGAGACCCAGTACTTC; V: TRBV7-2; D: NA; size: NA; J: TRBJ2-5
CDR3: CASSQVRTDGKETQYF; DNA: TGCGCCAGCAGCCAAGTAAGGACCGATGGGAAGGAGACCCAGTACTTC; V: TRBV4-1; D: NA; size: NA; J: TRBJ2-5
CDR3: CSAGRGGSSYNEQFF; DNA: TGCAGTGCTGGCCGCGGGGGGAGCTCCTACAATGAGCAGTTCTTC; V: TRBV20-1; D: TRBD2; size: NA; J: TRBJ2-1
CDR3: CASCNRTQETQYF; DNA: TGTGCCAGCTGTAATCGGACCCAAGAGACCCAGTACTTC; V: TRBV18; D: NA; size: NA; J: TRBJ2-5
CDR3: CASSPLLGNEQFF; DNA: TGTGCCAGCAGTCCCCTTCTTGGGAATGAGCAGTTCTTC; V: TRBV2; D: NA; size: NA; J: TRBJ2-1
CDR3: CASTTTSGNRGNEQFF; DNA: TGTGCCAGCACCACGACCTCCGGGAATCGTGGCAATGAGCAGTTCTTC; V: TRBV6-1; D: NA; size: NA; J: TRBJ2-1
CDR3: CATGRGGNEQFF; DNA: TGCGCCACGGGGAGGGGTGGCAATGAGCAGTTCTTC; V: TRBV5-1; D: TRBD2; size: few; J: TRBJ2-1
CDR3: CASSFSPGTGGNEAFF; DNA: TGTGCCAGCAGTTTCAGCCCCGGGACAGGGGGCAATGAAGCTTTCTTT; V: TRBV12-3/TRBV12-4; D: TRBD1; size: NA; J: TRBJ1-1
CDR3: CASSLDPGAQKLFF; DNA: TGTGCCAGCAGCTTAGACCCTGGGGCGCAAAAACTGTTTTTT; V: TRBV7-9; D: NA; size: NA; J: TRBJ1-4
CDR3: CASSLGENPSTGIQYF; DNA: TGCGCCAGCAGCTTAGGGGAGAATCCGTCGACGGGCATTCAGTACTTC; V: TRBV5-1; D: NA; size: few; J: TRBJ2-4
CDR3: CASSQVAPADTQYF; DNA: TGTGCCAGCAGCCAGGTAGCCCCGGCAGATACGCAGTATTTT; V: TRBV3-1; D: NA; size: NA; J: TRBJ2-3
CDR3: CASSQGHGQAGNTIYF; DNA: TGTGCCAGCAGCCAAGGCCATGGACAGGCTGGAAACACCATATATTTT; V: TRBV4-2; D: TRBD1; size: NA; J: TRBJ1-3
CDR3: CAKRGGDEQYF; DNA: TGTGCCAAGAGGGGCGGGGATGAGCAGTACTTC; V: TRBV10-3; D: NA; size: few; J: TRBJ2-7
CDR3: CASSQEPWTGDEQFF; DNA: TGCGCCAGCAGCCAAGAGCCCTGGACAGGGGATGAGCAGTTCTTC; V: TRBV4-3; D: TRBD1; size: NA; J: TRBJ2-1
CDR3: CASSNSTQTVRGRYNEQFF; DNA: TGTGCCAGCAGCAACTCTACCCAGACGGTCCGGGGGCGCTACAATGAGCAGTTCTTC; V: TRBV21-1; D: NA; size: few; J: TRBJ2-1
CDR3: CSARDQAGARDTQYF; DNA: TGCAGTGCTAGAGATCAAGCAGGGGCGAGAGATACGCAGTATTTT; V: TRBV20-1; D: NA; size: few; J: TRBJ2-3
CDR3: CASSISALGEQYF; DNA: TGTGCCAGTAGTATATCCGCCCTCGGCGAGCAGTACTTC; V: TRBV19; D: NA; size: few; J: TRBJ2-7
CDR3: CSASGTSGVRGTQYF; DNA: TGCAGTGCTAGCGGGACTAGCGGGGTCCGGGGGACCCAGTACTTC; V: TRBV20-1; D: TRBD2; size: NA; J: TRBJ2-5
CDR3: CSARARRGSSYNEQFF; DNA: TGCAGTGCTAGAGCCCGGCGGGGGAGCTCCTACAATGAGCAGTTCTTC; V: TRBV20-1; D: TRBD2; size: few; J: TRBJ2-1
CDR3: CSVDAMDRALYNEQFF; DNA: TGCAGCGTTGACGCGATGGACAGGGCTCTCTACAATGAGCAGTTCTTC; V: TRBV29-1; D: TRBD1; size: few; J: TRBJ2-1
CDR3: CASNSPHMNTEAFF; DNA: TGTGCCAGCAATAGCCCCCATATGAACACTGAAGCTTTCTTT; V: TRBV27; D: NA; size: NA; J: TRBJ1-1
CDR3: CASSWAADTQYF; DNA: TGTGCCAGCAGCTGGGCGGCAGATACGCAGTATTTT; V: TRBV5-6; D: NA; size: NA; J: TRBJ2-3
CDR3: CSARRQRADTQYF; DNA: TGCAGTGCTAGGAGGCAGAGGGCAGATACGCAGTATTTT; V: TRBV20-1; D: NA; size: NA; J: TRBJ2-3
CDR3: CASRDINYGYTF; DNA: TGTGCCAGTCGAGACATTAACTATGGCTACACCTTC; V: TRBV19; D: NA; size: many; J: TRBJ1-2
CDR3: CASSYTVVGIVDTQYF; DNA: TGTGCCAGCAGTTATACAGTAGTAGGGATCGTCGATACGCAGTATTTT; V: TRBV6-2/TRBV6-3; D: NA; size: NA; J: TRBJ2-3
CDR3: CASSQDILGLGQETQYF; DNA: TGCGCCAGCAGCCAAGATATACTGGGACTAGGGCAAGAGACCCAGTACTTC; V: TRBV4-1; D: TRBD2; size: few; J: TRBJ2-5
CDR3: CASSYFRYEQYF; DNA: TGTGCCAGCAGTTACTTCCGATACGAGCAGTACTTC; V: TRBV6-2/TRBV6-3; D: NA; size: NA; J: TRBJ2-7